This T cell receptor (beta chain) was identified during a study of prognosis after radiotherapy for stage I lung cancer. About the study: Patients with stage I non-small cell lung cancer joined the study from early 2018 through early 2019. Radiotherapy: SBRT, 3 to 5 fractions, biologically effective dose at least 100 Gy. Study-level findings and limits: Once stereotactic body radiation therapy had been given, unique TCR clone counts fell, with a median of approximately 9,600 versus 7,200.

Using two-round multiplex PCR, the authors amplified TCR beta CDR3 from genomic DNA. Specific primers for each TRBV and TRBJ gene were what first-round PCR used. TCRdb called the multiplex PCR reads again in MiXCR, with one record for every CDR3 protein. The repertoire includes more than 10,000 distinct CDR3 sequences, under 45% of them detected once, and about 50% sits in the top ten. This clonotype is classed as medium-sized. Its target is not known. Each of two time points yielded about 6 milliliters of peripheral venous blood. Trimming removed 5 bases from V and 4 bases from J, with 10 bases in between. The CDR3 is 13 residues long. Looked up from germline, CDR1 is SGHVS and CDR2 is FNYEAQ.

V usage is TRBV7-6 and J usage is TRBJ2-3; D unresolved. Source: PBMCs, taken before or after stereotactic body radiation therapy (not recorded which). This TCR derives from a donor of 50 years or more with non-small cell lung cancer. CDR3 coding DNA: TGTGCCAGCAGCCTTTTTCCCGCAGATACGCAGTATTTT. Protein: CASSLFPADTQYF.